Listed below are T cell receptor beta chains from one sample, sequenced in a study of shared clonotypes between healthy human individuals. Assay: immunoSEQ multiplex PCR; the TCRdb copy retains only in-frame clones and omits some. Among about 2.2 million clones listed, roughly 93% were seen once. Material for sequencing was naive CD8+ T cells from PBMCs. The receptors were gathered from a man between 18 and 35 years old in good health. Some clones in this sample may be carry-over from other donors' samples. The CDR3 runs from the conserved cysteine through the conserved F or W. A D gene is named only where the DNA matches it firmly. Expanded clones get a size class; other rows say once, few or many, or leave the size out.

>TRBD2|.|TRBJ2-3|TRBV28
CASSLSFTLAGVGDTQYF
TGTGCCAGCAGTTTATCCTTCACCTTAGCGGGAGTTGGAGATACGCAGTATTTT
>.|once|TRBJ2-7|TRBV5-4
CASSLGGLSSYEQYF
TGTGCCAGCAGCTTGGGGGGACTGAGCTCCTACGAGCAGTACTTC
>.|.|TRBJ2-2|TRBV27
CASSPTFGEAGELFF
TGTGCCAGCAGCCCAACTTTTGGTGAGGCCGGGGAGCTGTTTTTT
>.|.|TRBJ2-2|TRBV7-3
CASSSTSAGELFF
TGTGCCAGCAGCTCGACTAGTGCCGGGGAGCTGTTTTTT
>.|.|TRBJ2-5|TRBV4-2
CASSQDPGEETQYF
TGTGCCAGCAGCCAAGATCCGGGGGAGGAGACCCAGTACTTC
>TRBD2|.|TRBJ2-3|TRBV19
CASSLRPGLARSTDTQYF
TGTGCCAGTAGTCTCAGACCGGGACTAGCGAGGAGCACAGATACGCAGTATTTT
>.|.|TRBJ1-1|TRBV2
CASSGRSTARAFF
TGTGCCAGCTCCGGACGGTCAACCGCGCGAGCTTTCTTT
>TRBD1|.|TRBJ1-2|TRBV7-2
CASSLGGQVYYGYTF
TGTGCCAGCAGCTTAGGCGGACAGGTTTACTATGGCTACACCTTC
>TRBD1|.|TRBJ2-5|TRBV5-1
CASSWFDGQVIRTQYF
TGCGCCAGCAGCTGGTTTGATGGACAGGTAATCCGGACCCAGTACTTC
>.|.|TRBJ1-2|TRBV18
CASSPLRGESDYGYTF
TGTGCCAGCTCACCTCTACGGGGGGAGAGTGACTATGGCTACACCTTC
>.|.|TRBJ2-7|TRBV19
CAAGQPTYEQYF
TGTGCCGCGGGACAACCGACCTACGAGCAGTACTTC
>.|once|TRBJ2-5|TRBV7-8
CASSLRGGGRYQETQYF
TGTGCCAGCAGCTTGAGAGGGGGCGGGAGGTACCAAGAGACCCAGTACTTC
>TRBD1|.|TRBJ1-3|TRBV7-6
CASSFPGTGISGNTIYF
TGTGCCAGCAGCTTCCCCGGGACAGGGATTTCTGGAAACACCATATATTTT
>TRBD1|.|TRBJ2-2|TRBV7-3
CASSLIPMTGDLAGELFF
TGTGCCAGCAGCTTAATTCCCATGACAGGGGATCTGGCCGGGGAGCTGTTTTTT
>TRBD2|.|TRBJ2-1|TRBV11-2
CASSYTSGRNPKINEQFF
TGTGCCAGCAGCTATACTAGCGGGAGGAATCCCAAAATTAATGAGCAGTTCTTC
>TRBD2|.|TRBJ2-7|TRBV30
CAWRTSGRYEQYF
TGTGCCTGGAGGACTAGCGGACGCTACGAGCAGTACTTC
>TRBD2|.|TRBJ2-3|TRBV10-3
CAITSTEAGTPTDTQYF
TGTGCCATCACCTCAACCGAAGCGGGAACCCCCACAGATACGCAGTATTTT
>.|.|TRBJ1-1|TRBV19
CASSMRRGMNTEAFF
TGTGCCAGTAGTATGCGGCGAGGCATGAACACTGAAGCTTTCTTT
>TRBD1|.|TRBJ2-3|TRBV15
CATSGQAVGSTDTQYF
TGTGCCACCAGCGGACAGGCAGTAGGTAGCACAGATACGCAGTATTTT
>.|.|TRBJ1-4|TRBV4-1
CASSHLWGTGEKLFF
TGCGCCAGCAGCCACTTATGGGGTACAGGGGAAAAACTGTTTTTT
>.|.|TRBJ2-7|TRBV29-1
CSARHFGDYEQYF
TGCAGCGCGAGACACTTCGGAGACTACGAGCAGTACTTC
>.|.|TRBJ2-1|TRBV9
CASSAELARNEQFF
TGTGCCAGCAGCGCAGAGCTGGCTCGCAATGAGCAGTTCTTC
>.|.|TRBJ2-7|TRBV28
CASSLLSGTYEQYF
TGTGCCAGCAGTTTACTCTCTGGAACCTACGAGCAGTACTTC
>TRBD1|.|TRBJ2-1|TRBV9
CASSPRPGQGRFF
TGTGCCAGCAGCCCCCGACCGGGACAGGGAAGGTTCTTC